These 6 T cell receptor beta chains originate from one sample sequenced in a study of T cells after yellow fever vaccination. TCRdb called the 5' RACE reads again in MiXCR, with one record for every CDR3 protein. The table includes roughly 320,000 distinct CDR3 sequences, around 10% detected once. This specimen consisted of CD4+ T cells sorted from PBMCs, obtained 45 days after the yellow fever booster vaccination. The source of these receptors is a man between 18 and 29 years old who received the YFV17D yellow fever vaccine.

The chain is built from TRBV11-2 and TRBJ2-4; no clear D. Trimming removed 2 bases from V and 0 bases from J, with 8 bases in between. The germline V gene encodes CDR1 SGHAT and CDR2 FQNNGV. The CDR3 runs 15 residues. In nucleotides, the CDR3 is TGTGCCAGCAGCTTATTGGGAATAGCCAAAAACATTCAGTACTTC. Amino acids: CASSLLGIAKNIQYF.

This clonotype was recorded a few times. V is TRBV20-1 and J is TRBJ2-7; TRBD2 matches at 9 bases. The CDR3 totals 18 residues. Losses at the gene ends were 0 bases for V and 0 bases for J; bases not matched to a gene: 12. Germline values: CDR1 DFQATT, CDR2 SNEGSKA (reference sequence). The CDR3 DNA is TGCAGTGCTAGAGATAGGCGTAGCGGGGGCCTTAGCTCCTACGAGCAGTACTTC. This gives the protein CSARDRRSGGLSSYEQYF.

This chain links TRBV6-5 with TRBJ1-1; D is perhaps TRBD1 (5 bases). CDR1 and CDR2 from the germline V gene are MNHEY and SVGAGI. V lost 2 bases and J 1 base, leaving 11 bases between the germline ends. The CDR3 is 15 amino acids. The CDR3 coding sequence is TGTGCCAGCAGTTACCACAATACAGGGAACACTGAAGCTTTCTTT. Protein: CASSYHNTGNTEAFF.

The chain has TRBV2 and TRBJ2-6; a weak D match, TRBD1 (5 bases). Trimming removed 9 bases at V and 3 bases at J, with 12 bases between. In germline, CDR1 is SNHLY, CDR2 FYNNEI. CDR3 size: 14 residues. This chain's CDR3 is CARDKGRGANVLTF. As DNA, the CDR3 is TGTGCCAGGGACAAGGGGCGTGGGGCCAACGTCCTGACTTTC.

This clonotype was observed many times. V and J are TRBV4-3 and TRBJ1-2; D call uncertain. CDR1 and CDR2 (germline): LGHNA, YSLEER. The CDR3 runs to 14 residues. The ends were cut back, 0 bases at V and 6 bases at J, with 11 bases in the middle. This CDR3 is CASSQDIRPDGYTF. CDR3 DNA: TGCGCCAGCAGCCAAGATATAAGACCCGATGGCTACACCTTC.

The genes are TRBV7-6 and TRBJ1-6; 8 positions match TRBD1. Trimming at V came to 5 bases and at J to 9 bases, leaving 3 bases not matched to a gene. CDR1 is SGHVS, CDR2 FNYEAQ, per germline. The CDR3 is 13 amino acids. The CDR3 sequence: CASSEDRASPLHF. DNA for the CDR3: TGTGCCAGCAGCGAGGACAGGGCTTCACCCCTCCACTTT. Based on the CDR3 plus reference TRBV7-6 and TRBJ1-6, the full variable domain is GAGVSQSPRYKVTKRGQDVALRCDPISGHVSLYWYRQALGQGPEFLTYFNYEAQQDKSGLPNDRFSAERPEGSISTLTIQRTEQRDSAMYRCASSEDRASPLHFGNGTRLTVT.